This TCR beta chain was sequenced for a study of blood T cell repertoires in COVID-19. Study-level background: The United States, Italy and Spain provided the acute and convalescent COVID-19 samples. T cells, B-cell-depleted T cells, or PBMCs provided the cDNA or gDNA that served as material.

The authors' processing: Reference gene primer amplification yielded estimated nucleated cell counts. Profiled with immunoSEQ multiplex PCR; TCRdb holds only in-frame clones, not every one. That table furnishes V, J and clone size, whereas the DNA furnished D and trimming. This table has 95,000 to 150,000 clones, around 87% appearing once. The CDR3 runs to 13 residues. V was clipped by 4 bases and J by 0 bases; unmatched bases: 0. The V gene's germline CDR1 is MNHEY and CDR2 SVGAGI. The J gene is TRBJ2-7, the V gene TRBV6-5, with TRBD1 identical over 7 bases. The sample taken for sequencing was peripheral blood. This receptor was taken from a woman in her sixties or seventies with acute or convalescent COVID-19. The CDR3 coding sequence is TGTGCCAGCAGTTGGGACAGCTCCTACGAGCAGTACTTC. Translated: CASSWDSSYEQYF.